The TCR beta chain described here comes from a study of T cell changes during pregnancy in multiple sclerosis (dated by TCRdb to between 2018 and 2021). With regard to the full study: In women with multiple sclerosis, the researchers looked at how the T cell repertoire shifted as pregnancy progressed.

This clone was picked up a small number of times. Its recognized antigen is unknown. Base qualities are not provided; no much larger clone lies one nucleotide away. Per the germline V gene (reference sequence), MNHNY is the CDR1 and SVGAGI is the CDR2. Unmatched junction bases come to 8, with V trimmed by 6 bases and J by 3 bases. Reading from cysteine to phenylalanine, the CDR3 counts 15 amino acids. The entry retains the CDR3 DNA only, 45 bases that are in frame from base 1. Library preparation employed the immunoSEQ multiplex PCR assay. TCRdb retrieved this table from immuneACCESS and kept in-frame rearrangements only. Not all clones are present; in checked studies, unresolved V genes account for under half, and no reason is known for the remainder. The sample has tens of thousands of clones on record, roughly 90% of them singletons. The leading ten clones occupy approximately 3% of the sample.

The source was CD8+ T cells from peripheral blood mononuclear cells, collected before pregnancy. This chain joins TRBV6-6 to TRBJ1-3, and TRBD1 aligns with 7 junction nucleotides. The clonotype was recovered from a female donor with multiple sclerosis, enrolled in a pregnancy study. The DNA is TGTGCCAGCAGCTTCGAGGGGGCGGGTGGAAACACCATATATTTT. Its translation reads: CASSFEGAGGNTIYF.